The 19 T cell receptor delta chains in this list originate from one sample, sequenced in a study of gamma-delta chains in newborns, infants, children. TCRdb applied CATT to the reads for clone calling. The sample consists of about 4,000 delta-chain clones, 44% of them appearing once. The starting material was blood, obtained at week 6. These receptors were collected from a child who was a newborn, infant or young child, either healthy, febrile or measles-vaccinated (not recorded which).

A word on this clone: One junction end disagrees with the germline gene, perhaps due to a read error. The genes are TRDV1 and TRDJ1, with 7 bases aligning to TRDD3. The CDR3 consists of 20 residues. Germline assignment: CDR1 TSWWSYY and CDR2 QGS. The CDR3 DNA reads as TGTGCTCCTGGGGAAAAGGTAGAACTGGGGATCCGCCTGTACACCGATAAACTCATCTTT. This gives the protein CAPGEKVELGIRLYTDKLIF.

In the case of this clone: The same CDR3 is also encoded by other DNA sequences in this sample. The J gene is TRDJ3, the V gene TRDV2, with 10 positions matching TRDD3. The CDR3 sequence is 18 residues long. Germline values: CDR1 GEAIGNYY, CDR2 EKD. J gave up 1 base and V 0 bases, and 2 bases lay outside the gene matches. The DNA of the CDR3 is TGTGCCTGTGACACCGGGGGATACGGGTCCTGGGACACCCGACAGATGTTTTTC. Its protein product is CACDTGGYGSWDTRQMFF.

This chain uses TRAV29/DV5 with TRDJ1, with 10 bases aligning to TRDD3. This CDR3 has 21 amino acids. The junction had 24 bases not matched to a gene; V was cut back by 0 bases and J by 4 bases. Per the germline V gene, CDR1 is NSMFDY and CDR2 is ISSIKDK. This CDR3 reads CAASEGPTENWGILRHDKLIF. CDR3 DNA: TGTGCAGCAAGCGAGGGCCCGACCGAAAACTGGGGGATTCTACGGCACGATAAACTCATCTTT.

The chain carries TRDV3 and TRDJ1, with TRDD3 matching over 12 bases. There are 14 residues in the CDR3. J lost 1 base, V lost 5 bases, and 5 bases had no gene match. Germline V gene lookup returns CDR1 TVYSNPD and CDR2 GDNSRS (reference sequence). CDR3 region: CAQYWGIPTDKLIF. The CDR3, as DNA: TGTGCCCAGTACTGGGGGATACCCACCGATAAACTCATCTTT.

V usage is TRDV3 and J usage is TRDJ2; the match to TRDD3 covers 7 bases. The CDR3 contains 17 residues. Losses at the gene ends were 3 bases for V and 0 bases for J; bases not matched to a gene: 13. From germline, CDR1 is TVYSNPD and CDR2 GDNSRS (reference sequence). In DNA, the CDR3 is TGTGCCTTATTAAGGTTGGGATACCCCTCTTTGACAGCACAACTCTTCTTT. Amino acids: CALLRLGYPSLTAQLFF.

For this clone: Germline and junction disagree at one end, which may indicate a read error. The chain recombines TRDV1 with TRDJ1; weak D call: TRDD2 (6 bases). The germline gives CDR1 TSWWSYY, CDR2 QGS. The CDR3 runs to 14 residues. The CDR3 region has the DNA TGTGCGCTTGGGGAAGAGGTGCCCTTCCATAAACTCATCTTT. Translating it yields CALGEEVPFHKLIF.

By share, this clone ranks as large. The chain combines TRAV29/DV5 with TRDJ1; D is unresolved. This CDR3 is built from 14 residues. Germline assignment: CDR1 NSMFDY and CDR2 ISSIKDK. Trimming took 3 bases from V and 0 from J, leaving 12 bases between them. The CDR3 region is CAATPWAYTDKLIF. Here the CDR3 DNA reads TGTGCAGCAACCCCTTGGGCGTACACCGATAAACTCATCTTT. The full variable domain, in which reference TRAV29/DV5 and TRDJ1 provide the parts outside the CDR3, is DQQVKQNSPSLSVQEGRISILNCDYTNSMFDYFLWYKKYPAEGPTFLISISSIKDKNEDGRFTVFLNKSAKHLSLHIVPSQPGDSAVYFCAATPWAYTDKLIFGKGTRVTVEP.

This clone has a single count. The chain uses TRDV1 and TRDJ2; D may match TRDD2 or TRDD3 (9 bases each). The ends were cut back, 4 bases at V and 7 bases at J, with 34 bases in the middle. The CDR3 loop spans 21 amino acids. Germline CDR1 and CDR2: TSWWSYY and QGS. CDR3 nucleotides: TGTGCTCTTGGGGTGCCTTCCTACGATACTGGGGGAGAAAACGAACAAGCACAACTCTTCTTT. Its protein product is CALGVPSYDTGGENEQAQLFF.

On this clone itself: A read error may produce the germline difference seen at one junction end. The J gene is TRDJ3, the V gene TRDV2, with a weak D call TRDD3 (5 bases). The CDR3 runs 18 residues. CDR1 and CDR2 from the germline V gene are GEAIGNYY and EKD. The CDR3 coding sequence is TGTGCCTGTGACACCGCTGGGAGAAGCTCCCGGGACACCCGACAGATGTTTTTC. This gives the protein CACDTAGRSSRDTRQMFF.

The V call is TRDV1, the J call TRDJ1, with D maybe TRDD3 (7 bases). The CDR3 length is 20 residues. V was cut by 0 bases and J by 7 bases, with 30 bases left in between. Looked up from germline, CDR1 is TSWWSYY and CDR2 is QGS. In DNA, the CDR3 is TGTGCTCTTGGGGAACTTCCTTCCCCCTACTGGGGTACCCTACTGGGTAAACTCATCTTT. It codes for CALGELPSPYWGTLLGKLIF.

This chain links TRDV3 with TRDJ1, with TRDD3 identical over 9 bases. Germline V CDR1 and CDR2: TVYSNPD, GDNSRS (reference sequence). Trimming took 3 bases from V and 0 from J; bases not matched to a gene: 26. This CDR3 spans 21 amino acids. The CDR3 is CALTFPKGCTGGHPYTDKLIF. The CDR3 coding sequence is TGTGCCTTGACATTCCCTAAGGGTTGTACTGGGGGACATCCCTACACCGATAAACTCATCTTT.

This clone is classed as medium-sized. This chain connects TRDV2 to TRDJ1; 8 positions match TRDD3. CDR1 GEAIGNYY and CDR2 EKD come from the germline V gene. V lost 0 bases and J lost 3; bases outside the gene matches: 11. This CDR3 is 17 amino acids long. The CDR3: CACDTVLGIPRSDKLIF. In DNA form, the CDR3 reads TGTGCCTGTGACACCGTGCTGGGGATACCCCGCTCCGATAAACTCATCTTT.

This clone was picked up a small number of times. The chain carries TRDV1 and TRDJ1; tentative D call: TRDD3 (8 bases). This CDR3 is built from 23 residues. The V end was cut by 5 bases, the J end by 0 bases, with 37 bases between. Germline V CDR1 and CDR2: TSWWSYY, QGS. The CDR3 region has the DNA TGTGCTCTTGGGACACCGCCTTTCCTACATCCACTGGGGGGAAATACGTACACCGATAAACTCATCTTT. It yields the protein CALGTPPFLHPLGGNTYTDKLIF.

Worth noting for this clone: A read error may account for a junction end that differs from germline. This same CDR3 is encoded by further DNA sequences in the sample. The gene calls are TRDV1 and TRDJ3; TRDD3 matches 10 bases. CDR3 length: 20 amino acids. Germline-derived CDR1 and CDR2 are TSWWSYY and QGS. CDR3 DNA: TGTGCTCTTGGGGAAGGTACCCTTACTGGGGGATCCTGGGACACCCGACAGATGTTCTTC. Protein sequence: CALGEGTLTGGSWDTRQMFF.

This clone is medium-sized (0.01 to 0.1%) within its sample. The chain carries TRDV1 and TRDJ1; D possibly corresponds to TRDD2 (6 bases). CDR3 length: 18 residues. Deletions cut 3 bases from V and 1 base from J, with 21 bases between. CDR1 TSWWSYY and CDR2 QGS come from the germline V gene. CDR3: CALGEAFPISGATDKLIF. DNA of the CDR3: TGTGCTCTTGGGGAGGCCTTCCCTATATCGGGGGCCACCGATAAACTCATCTTT.

As concerns this clone: A much larger clonotype is one base distant, so this may be a read error. Other DNA sequences of this sample code for an identical CDR3. J is TRDJ3 and V is TRAV29/DV5; TRDD3 matches at 13 bases. CDR3 length: 17 residues. Germline loops: CDR1 NSMFDY, CDR2 ISSIKDK. The CDR3 DNA sequence: TGTGCAGCAAGCGTACTGGGGGATACGGGGGACACCCGACAGATGTTTTTT. Translation gives CAASVLGDTGDTRQMFF.

By frequency in the sample, this clone is large. The sample carries other DNA sequences with the same CDR3. The rearrangement joins TRDV2 to TRDJ2; TRDD3 might be the D (5 bases). Germline CDR1 and CDR2: GEAIGNYY and EKD. The V end was cut by 4 bases, the J end by 0 bases, with 8 bases between. The CDR3 has 14 residues. In DNA form, the CDR3 reads TGTGCCTGTGAGAAGGGGGCTTTGACAGCACAACTCTTCTTT. This codes for CACEKGALTAQLFF.

This chain connects TRDV3 to TRDJ1; tentative D call: TRDD2 (9 bases). CDR3 length: 25 amino acids. Germline V gene lookup returns CDR1 TVYSNPD and CDR2 GDNSRS (reference sequence). With 3 bases removed from V and 3 bases from J, the gap between germline ends came to 50 bases. The CDR3 here is CAFFLPTYSVPMGVLEIVGPDKLIF. CDR3 nucleotides: TGTGCCTTCTTCCTTCCTACTTACTCGGTACCTATGGGGGTCCTGGAAATAGTCGGGCCCGATAAACTCATCTTT. The whole variable domain, filled in from reference TRDV3 and TRDJ1, reads CDKVTQSSPDQTVASGSEVVLLCTYDTVYSNPDLFWYRIRPDYSFQFVFYGDNSRSEGADFTQGRFSVKHILTQKAFHLVISPVRTEDSATYYCAFFLPTYSVPMGVLEIVGPDKLIFGKGTRVTVEP.

V gene TRDV1 combines with J gene TRDJ1; TRDD3 might be the D (10 bases). The germline CDR1 and CDR2 sequences are TSWWSYY and QGS. This CDR3 is built from 23 residues. Trimming cost V 3 bases and J 1 base, with 36 bases left between them. The CDR3 DNA reads TGTGCTCTTGGGGAGCCCCCAGAACCTTCCTACTTAACTGGGGGATTCTGCACCGATAAACTCATCTTT. It yields the protein CALGEPPEPSYLTGGFCTDKLIF.